The 29 T cell receptor beta chains listed next were all sequenced from one sample in a study of T cells in Graves' hyperthyroidism and ophthalmopathy (dated by TCRdb to the late 2010s). Library preparation was by multiplex PCR. The sequencer listed for this sample is Illumina HiSeq 2000. The TCR beta CDR3 regions were amplified from RNA transcripts. The first round of RT-PCR for the TCR CDR3 was performed with the HTBI primer set and the Qiagen OneStep RT-PCR kit. The public reads were run again by TCRdb, first through fastp at Q25 and then through MiXCR, and only productive beta chains were kept. Identical CDR3 protein sequences are pooled into one entry, listed with their most common genes and DNA. The sample records some 570,000 distinct CDR3 sequences, approximately 15% of which are singletons. Of the sample, about 7% falls within the top ten clones. Sequencing was performed on blood. These receptor sequences come from a woman between 18 and 29 years old with Graves' ophthalmopathy.

This chain connects TRBV29-1 to TRBJ1-5; weak D call: TRBD1 (6 bases). Per the germline V gene, CDR1 is SQVTM and CDR2 is ANQGSEA. V was trimmed by 7 bases and J by 6 bases, leaving 13 bases between them. The CDR3 loop spans 12 amino acids. The CDR3 here is CSAGGVGQPQHF. CDR3 in DNA: TGCAGCGCTGGGGGCGTCGGTCAGCCCCAGCATTTT. Combining the CDR3 with reference TRBV29-1 and TRBJ1-5 gives the whole variable domain SAVISQKPSRDICQRGTSLTIQCQVDSQVTMMFWYRQQPGQSLTLIATANQGSEATYESGFVIDKFPISRPNLTFSTLTVSNMSPEDSSIYLCSAGGVGQPQHFGDGTRLSIL.

The chain's CDR3 is CASRVTGGASYEQYF. Written as DNA, the CDR3 is TGTGCCAGCAGAGTTACAGGGGGCGCGTCCTACGAGCAGTACTTC. The V call is TRBV6-1, the J call TRBJ2-7; 9 nucleotides line up with TRBD1. Germline values: CDR1 MNHNS, CDR2 SASEGT. J gave up 1 base and V 6 bases, and 7 bases lay outside the gene matches. This CDR3 is built from 15 residues.

The J gene is TRBJ1-1, the V gene TRBV20-1; D is unresolved. The CDR3 totals 15 residues. V was trimmed by 1 base and J by 0 bases, leaving 12 bases between them. Per the germline V gene, CDR1 is DFQATT and CDR2 is SNEGSKA (reference sequence). CDR3 sequence (DNA): TGCAGTGCTAGAGCGGGCCGGACCCTGAACACTGAAGCTTTCTTT. Amino acids: CSARAGRTLNTEAFF.

This clonotype was counted at least ten times. The V gene is TRBV18, the J gene TRBJ2-1; unclear D gene. Trimming took 3 bases from V and 10 from J, leaving 10 bases between them. CDR1 KGHSH and CDR2 LQKENI come from the germline V gene. The CDR3 is 12 amino acids. DNA for the CDR3: TGTGCCAGCTCACCGGCGTTGGAGGAGCAGTTCTTC. Its protein is CASSPALEEQFF.

In this sample, this clonotype turned up many times. This sequence joins TRBV29-1 and TRBJ1-5; TRBD1 matches 7 bases. Germline CDR1 is SQVTM and CDR2 is ANQGSEA. V lost 5 bases to trimming and J lost 3 bases; unmatched junction nucleotides: 4. This CDR3 region has 13 residues. As DNA, the CDR3 is TGCAGCGTTATGACAGGGATCAATCAGCCCCAGCATTTT. Protein: CSVMTGINQPQHF. The full variable domain, in which reference TRBV29-1 and TRBJ1-5 provide the parts outside the CDR3, is SAVISQKPSRDICQRGTSLTIQCQVDSQVTMMFWYRQQPGQSLTLIATANQGSEATYESGFVIDKFPISRPNLTFSTLTVSNMSPEDSSIYLCSVMTGINQPQHFGDGTRLSIL.

This clonotype was observed at least ten times. The chain combines TRBV7-3 with TRBJ2-5; 11 bases line up with TRBD2. This CDR3 has 16 residues. Germline CDR1 is SGHTA and CDR2 is FQGTGA. The trim removed 2 bases at V and 5 bases at J, leaving 7 bases unmatched. The CDR3 nucleotides are TGTGCCAGCAGCTTAGGGGTAGCGGGAGGGCAGGAGACCCAGTACTTC. It specifies CASSLGVAGGQETQYF.

This clonotype was seen many times. This rearrangement joins TRBV27 to TRBJ2-7; tentative D call: TRBD1 (6 bases). The V and J ends lost 6 bases and 3 bases respectively, with 21 bases between them. CDR3 size: 16 residues. Per germline, CDR1 MNHEY and CDR2 SMNVEV (reference sequence). The CDR3 sequence: CASSRLQGELVYEQYF. The CDR3 nucleotides are TGTGCCAGCAGCAGATTACAGGGAGAATTGGTCTACGAGCAGTACTTC.

This clonotype was seen at least ten times. This chain links TRBV2 with TRBJ1-2; D is unresolved. Germline values: CDR1 SNHLY, CDR2 FYNNEI. V lost 0 bases, J lost 4 bases, and 15 bases lay in between. The CDR3 extends over 16 amino acids. CDR3 in amino acids: CASSEAPVGSVYGYTF. The CDR3 DNA is TGTGCCAGCAGTGAAGCGCCCGTGGGATCCGTCTATGGCTACACCTTC. Full variable domain (missing parts from reference TRBV2 and TRBJ1-2): EPEVTQTPSHQVTQMGQEVILRCVPISNHLYFYWYRQILGQKVEFLVSFYNNEISEKSEIFDDQFSVERPDGSNFTLKIRSTKLEDSAMYFCASSEAPVGSVYGYTFGSGTRLTVV.

CDR3: CASSQREPSTGELFF. CDR3 coding DNA: TGCGCCAGCAGCCAACGGGAACCCTCCACCGGGGAGCTGTTTTTT. The chain carries TRBV4-1 and TRBJ2-2; the D gene is possibly TRBD2 (5 bases). Germline assignment: CDR1 MGHRA and CDR2 YSYEKL. This CDR3 region has 15 residues. V was clipped by 2 bases and J by 4 bases, with 11 bases between them.

This clonotype showed up just a few times. This chain joins TRBV4-1 and TRBJ2-7; 9 bases fit TRBD1. This CDR3 is built from 16 residues. After removal of 5 bases from V and 4 bases from J, the junction contained 12 bases not matched to a gene. CDR1 MGHRA and CDR2 YSYEKL come from the germline V gene. The CDR3 region has the DNA TGCGCCAGCAGCTCACCCGGGACAGGGTTTGGTTACGAGCAGTACTTC. Residues: CASSSPGTGFGYEQYF.

In its sample, this clonotype was seen many times. The gene calls are TRBV6-1 and TRBJ1-1; D may be TRBD1 (5 bases). CDR3 length: 15 amino acids. V lost 7 bases to trimming and J lost 4 bases, with 19 bases between them. CDR1 MNHNS and CDR2 SASEGT come from the germline V gene. CDR3 sequence reads: CASTPRRAGTTEAFF. CDR3 coding DNA: TGTGCCAGCACCCCCCGCAGGGCCGGAACCACTGAAGCTTTCTTT.

This clonotype was counted many times. The V gene is TRBV12-3 or TRBV12-4, the J gene TRBJ2-1; TRBD2 matches 8 bases. V was clipped by 4 bases and J by 12 bases; unmatched bases: 11. The CDR3 is 14 amino acids. This chain's CDR3 is CASSSGTSGAGQFF. The CDR3 nucleotides are TGTGCCAGCAGTTCCGGGACTAGTGGTGCCGGGCAGTTCTTC.

This clonotype was recorded at least ten times. The chain links TRBV11-1 to TRBJ2-3, with a weak D call TRBD1 (5 bases). From germline, CDR1 is SGHAT and CDR2 FQDESV (reference sequence). This CDR3 region has 13 residues. Trimming left V 5 bases short and J 4 bases short, with 10 bases between. The CDR3 DNA reads TGTGCCAGCAGCCCCGCCAGGGCAGATACGCAGTATTTT. It codes for CASSPARADTQYF.

As to this clonotype: The junction does not match germline at one end; this may be a read error. This chain uses TRBV7-7 with TRBJ2-5; D is possibly TRBD1 (5 bases). CDR3 size: 15 residues. In germline, CDR1 is SSHAT, CDR2 FNYEAQ (reference sequence). The CDR3 loop reads CASSVNLQGRDGQYF. CDR3 sequence (DNA): TGTGCTAGCAGCGTTAACCTTCAGGGAAGAGATGGCCAGTACTTC. Full variable domain (remainder filled in from reference TRBV7-7 and TRBJ2-5): GAGVSQSPRYKVTKRGQDVTLRCDPISSHATLYWYQQALGQGPEFLTYFNYEAQPDKSGLPSDRFSAERPEGSISTLTIQRTEQRDSAMYRCASSVNLQGRDGQYFGPGTRLLVL.

The rearrangement joins TRBV28 to TRBJ2-7; D may be TRBD1 or TRBD2 (5 bases each). The V end was cut by 8 bases, the J end by 2 bases, with 10 bases between. The CDR3 covers 12 residues. Germline-derived CDR1 and CDR2 are MDHEN and SYDVKM. The CDR3 coding sequence is TGTGCCAGCGAGGGGAAAGCCTACGAGCAGTACTTC. Its protein product is CASEGKAYEQYF.

This clonotype has a handful of counts. This chain links TRBV20-1 with TRBJ1-5, with 7 bases that match TRBD1. Germline CDR1 and CDR2: DFQATT and SNEGSKA (reference sequence). V was pared by 0 bases and J by 7 bases, with 3 bases of the junction left unmatched. The CDR3 has 13 amino acids. CDR3 region: CSARERQGQPQHF. Here the CDR3 DNA reads TGCAGTGCTAGAGAAAGACAGGGCCAGCCCCAGCATTTT.

CDR3 bases: TGTGCCAGCAGCTTATATCAGGGAAGCTCTGGGGCCAACGTCCTGACTTTC. It is translated as CASSLYQGSSGANVLTF. This chain links TRBV11-2 with TRBJ2-6; possible D gene TRBD1, 5 bases. Trimming cost V 2 bases and J 0 bases, with 11 bases left between them. There are 17 residues in the CDR3. Germline values: CDR1 SGHAT, CDR2 FQNNGV. Full variable domain (missing parts from reference TRBV11-2 and TRBJ2-6): EAGVAQSPRYKIIEKRQSVAFWCNPISGHATLYWYQQILGQGPKLLIQFQNNGVVDDSQLPKDRFSAERLKGVDSTLKIQPAKLEDSAVYLCASSLYQGSSGANVLTFGAGSRLTVL.

There are many counts of this clonotype. The CDR3 region is CASSEGSGGSDTQYF. DNA of the CDR3: TGTGCCAGCAGTGAAGGGAGCGGGGGCTCAGATACGCAGTATTTT. The chain recombines TRBV2 with TRBJ2-3; TRBD2 matches 8 bases. From germline, CDR1 is SNHLY and CDR2 FYNNEI. Trimming took 1 base from V and 4 from J; bases not matched to a gene: 4. CDR3 length equals 15 residues.

Many counts were recorded for this clonotype. V gene TRBV7-8 combines with J gene TRBJ1-6, with TRBD1 identical over 7 bases. V shed 0 bases and J 7 bases; nucleotides not matched to a gene: 6. The CDR3 sequence is 16 residues long. Per the germline V gene, CDR1 is SGHVS and CDR2 is FQNEAQ. The DNA of the CDR3 is TGTGCCAGCAGCTTAGCTGGGACAGCCAGGAATTCACCCCTCCACTTT. It codes for CASSLAGTARNSPLHF.

This clonotype was counted many times. This rearrangement joins TRBV3-1 to TRBJ1-1; D not resolved. Germline values: CDR1 LGHDT, CDR2 YNNKEL (reference sequence). V dropped 4 bases and J dropped 2 bases, with 11 bases sitting between them. This CDR3 is built from 14 residues. The CDR3 loop reads CASSPGPYNTEAFF. The CDR3 coding sequence is TGTGCCAGCAGCCCCGGCCCTTATAACACTGAAGCTTTCTTT. Together with reference TRBV3-1 and TRBJ1-1, the CDR3 gives the full variable domain: DTAVSQTPKYLVTQMGNDKSIKCEQNLGHDTMYWYKQDSKKFLKIMFSYNNKELIINETVPNRFSPKSPDKAHLNLHINSLELGDSAVYFCASSPGPYNTEAFFGQGTRLTVV.

This clonotype has ten or more counts. CDR3: CASSYQSGTSSSYEQYF. CDR3 in DNA: TGTGCCAGCAGTTACCAATCGGGGACTTCGAGCTCCTACGAGCAGTACTTC. The chain recombines TRBV6-2 or TRBV6-3 with TRBJ2-7; D is possibly TRBD2 (6 bases). The V gene lost 2 bases and the J gene lost 0 bases, with 17 bases spanning the gap. This CDR3 has 17 amino acids. CDR1 and CDR2 (germline): MNHEY, SVGEGT.

This clonotype was detected many times. V is TRBV29-1 and J is TRBJ2-5; D unclear. CDR3 size: 12 residues. Between the trimmed V and J ends, which lost 1 base and 2 bases, there was a span of 5 bases. Germline V gene data show CDR1 as SQVTM and CDR2 as ANQGSEA. The CDR3: CSVEGKQETQYF. As DNA, the CDR3 is TGCAGCGTTGAAGGGAAACAAGAGACCCAGTACTTC. The complete variable domain, with remaining parts taken from reference TRBV29-1 and TRBJ2-5, reads SAVISQKPSRDICQRGTSLTIQCQVDSQVTMMFWYRQQPGQSLTLIATANQGSEATYESGFVIDKFPISRPNLTFSTLTVSNMSPEDSSIYLCSVEGKQETQYFGPGTRLLVL.

This clonotype was counted many times. V gene TRBV11-3 combines with J gene TRBJ2-2; TRBD1 matches 7 bases. Per the germline V gene, CDR1 is SGHNT and CDR2 is YENEEA. The ends lost 5 bases at V and 3 bases at J; junction bases unmatched: 9. The CDR3 is 16 amino acids. The CDR3 sequence: CASSGQDSPHTGELFF. CDR3 DNA sequence: TGTGCCAGCAGCGGACAGGACAGTCCCCACACCGGGGAGCTGTTTTTT.

CDR3 sequence (DNA): TGTGCCAGCAGCCAAGTCTCAGTCGGTAATGAGCAGTTCTTC. This gives the protein CASSQVSVGNEQFF. The chain couples TRBV3-1 to TRBJ2-1; no clear D gene. The germline V gene has CDR1 LGHDT and CDR2 YNNKEL (reference sequence). This CDR3 contains 14 residues. V lost 1 base and J 7 bases, leaving 11 bases between the germline ends.

This clonotype was counted between two and nine times. The V and J genes are TRBV13 and TRBJ2-5, with 11 nucleotides matching TRBD2. The CDR3 contains 15 residues. Trimming took 6 bases from V and 5 from J; bases not matched to a gene: 8. The germline V gene has CDR1 PRHDT and CDR2 FYEKMQ (reference sequence). CDR3 DNA sequence: TGTGCCAGCAGTAGCGGGAGGGCCGATAGTGAGACCCAGTACTTC. It specifies CASSSGRADSETQYF.

The sample holds many counts of this clonotype. This sequence joins TRBV6-5 and TRBJ1-1, with D unclear. Germline values: CDR1 MNHEY, CDR2 SVGAGI. The CDR3 contains 17 residues. V gave up 0 bases and J gave up 1 base, with 15 bases separating them. The CDR3 sequence is CASSYSLGGGRNTEAFF. The CDR3 nucleotides are TGTGCCAGCAGTTACTCTCTCGGTGGTGGTCGGAACACTGAAGCTTTCTTT.

Many counts were recorded for this clonotype. The chain carries TRBV7-9 and TRBJ1-1, with D hard to call. This CDR3 region has 13 residues. V gave up 1 base and J gave up 8 bases, with 11 bases separating them. Germline loops: CDR1 SEHNR, CDR2 FQNEAQ (reference sequence). CDR3 sequence: CASSLESRTEAFF. DNA of the CDR3: TGTGCCAGCAGCTTAGAGAGTCGCACGGAAGCTTTCTTT.

The rearrangement joins TRBV20-1 to TRBJ1-5; the match to TRBD1 covers 8 bases. Germline CDR1 and CDR2: DFQATT and SNEGSKA (reference sequence). The CDR3 sequence is 13 residues long. J lost 4 bases, V lost 5 bases, and 4 bases had no gene match. CDR3 region: CSARRDRNQPQHF. The CDR3 bases are TGCAGTGCTCGCCGGGACAGGAATCAGCCCCAGCATTTT.

The table lists this clonotype with many counts. The rearrangement joins TRBV20-1 to TRBJ2-1, with 10 bases lining up with TRBD2. The CDR3 runs 17 residues. CDR1 is DFQATT, CDR2 SNEGSKA, per germline (reference sequence). The ends lost 0 bases at V and 7 bases at J; junction bases unmatched: 12. Here the CDR3 DNA reads TGCAGTGCTAGAGAGGCTAGCGGGAGAATTTTATTGAATGAGCAGTTCTTC. Its protein is CSAREASGRILLNEQFF.